The rows below give T cell receptor beta chains drawn from one sample of a study of cytomegalovirus exposure and HLA in healthy donors. Repertoires were generated with immunoSEQ multiplex PCR, while TCRdb's copy carries only in-frame clones and drops some. The data contain 100,000 to 130,000 clones, around 73% of them singletons. The sequenced sample was PBMCs. The origin of the receptors is a young man in good health and CMV-seronegative. The CDR3 runs from the conserved cysteine through the conserved F or W. Fields, in order: J gene, V gene, clone size, D gene, CDR3 protein, CDR3 DNA. D genes are given only for firm matches. The size field is filled for only some rows; it gives once, few, many or a size class.

>TRBJ2-7|TRBV10-3|.|TRBD2
CAISESERTSGPNYEQYF
TGTGCCATCAGTGAGTCGGAACGGACTAGCGGGCCGAACTACGAGCAGTACTTC
>TRBJ2-1|TRBV6-5|.|TRBD1
CASSYSDRGPYNEQFF
TGTGCCAGCAGTTACTCGGACAGGGGGCCCTACAATGAGCAGTTCTTC
>TRBJ2-3|TRBV4-1|.|.
CASSQESRTDTQYF
TGCGCCAGCAGCCAAGAATCTCGCACAGATACGCAGTATTTT
>TRBJ2-2|TRBV29-1|once|.
CSVVAGAGGELFF
TGCAGCGTTGTGGCAGGGGCCGGCGGGGAGCTGTTTTTT
>TRBJ2-5|TRBV5-1|.|.
CASSLGQGYGGETQYF
TGCGCCAGCAGCTTGGGTCAGGGCTATGGTGGAGAGACCCAGTACTTC
>TRBJ2-1|TRBV9|.|TRBD2
CASSVGASGGASYEQFF
TGTGCCAGCAGCGTAGGGGCTAGCGGGGGGGCCTCCTATGAGCAGTTCTTC
>TRBJ2-2|TRBV7-3|.|.
CASSLNLGGNTGELFF
TGTGCCAGCAGCTTAAATCTCGGGGGGAACACCGGGGAGCTGTTTTTT
>TRBJ1-5|TRBV5-1|once|.
CASSWRTDNSNQPQHF
TGCGCCAGCAGCTGGCGGACAGATAATAGCAATCAGCCCCAGCATTTT
>TRBJ2-4|TRBV5-1|few|TRBD1
CASSQRDRGKAKNIQYF
TGCGCCAGCAGCCAAAGGGACAGGGGAAAAGCCAAAAACATTCAGTACTTC
>TRBJ1-5|TRBV2|.|TRBD1
CASSGTGFNQPQHF
TGTGCCAGCAGTGGGACAGGGTTCAATCAGCCCCAGCATTTT
>TRBJ2-6|TRBV5-1|.|.
CASSLAGSGANVLTF
TGCGCCAGCAGCTTGGCCGGCTCTGGGGCCAACGTCCTGACTTTC
>TRBJ2-7|TRBV6-6|.|TRBD1
CASRTTGGSYYEQYF
TGTGCCAGCAGGACCACAGGGGGCTCCTATTACGAGCAGTACTTC
>TRBJ1-2|TRBV5-6|few|.
CASSFRGGYTF
TGTGCCAGCAGCTTCCGGGGTGGCTACACCTTC
>TRBJ1-5|TRBV5-6|.|TRBD1
CASSRTGDNQPQHF
TGTGCCAGCAGCCGGACAGGGGATAATCAGCCCCAGCATTTT
>TRBJ2-3|TRBV6-1|.|.
CASSELGGSTDTQYF
TGTGCCAGCAGTGAACTTGGCGGCAGCACAGATACGCAGTATTTT
>TRBJ2-7|TRBV14|.|.
CASSPIASYEQYF
TGTGCCAGCAGCCCTATAGCGAGCTACGAGCAGTACTTC
>TRBJ1-6|TRBV6-6|.|TRBD1
CASRGSQGVGNSPLHF
TGTGCCAGCAGAGGAAGTCAGGGGGTTGGTAATTCACCCCTCCACTTT
>TRBJ1-2|TRBV29-1|.|.
CSVERGARYGYTF
TGCAGCGTTGAAAGGGGTGCCCGCTATGGCTACACCTTC
>TRBJ1-2|TRBV28|.|.
CASSLTVGYTF
TGTGCCAGCAGTTTGACAGTGGGCTACACCTTC
>TRBJ2-5|TRBV4-3|.|.
CASSQDSGLKETQYF
TGCGCCAGCAGCCAAGATAGCGGACTGAAAGAGACCCAGTACTTC
>TRBJ2-3|TRBV11-3|.|.
CASSLGGLREDTQYF
TGTGCCAGCAGCTTAGGTGGGCTCAGAGAGGATACGCAGTATTTT
>TRBJ2-2|TRBV7-6|.|TRBD2
CASSLTSGGANTGELFF
TGTGCCAGCAGCTTAACTAGCGGGGGAGCGAACACCGGGGAGCTGTTTTTT
>TRBJ1-4|TRBV2|once|TRBD1
CASDRGRDEKLFF
TGTGCCAGCGACAGGGGGCGCGATGAAAAACTGTTTTTT
>TRBJ1-1|TRBV6-5|few|.
CASRRTGGGEAFF
TGTGCCAGCAGACGAACAGGTGGGGGCGAAGCTTTCTTT
>TRBJ1-2|TRBV30|.|.
CAWSVGGYGYTF
TGTGCCTGGAGTGTAGGCGGCTATGGCTACACCTTC
>TRBJ1-4|TRBV7-2|.|.
CASSYPVHEKLFF
TGTGCCAGCAGCTACCCGGTCCATGAAAAACTGTTTTTT
>TRBJ2-7|TRBV6-1|.|TRBD1
CASSELTGGRSYEQYF
TGTGCCAGCAGTGAACTGACAGGGGGCAGGTCCTACGAGCAGTACTTC
>TRBJ2-3|TRBV27|.|TRBD2
CASSPGTSGFTDTQYF
TGTGCCAGCAGTCCAGGGACTAGCGGGTTCACAGATACGCAGTATTTT
>TRBJ2-5|TRBV29-1|.|TRBD1
CSAGTAKETQYF
TGCAGCGCCGGGACAGCTAAAGAGACCCAGTACTTC
>TRBJ2-5|TRBV5-4|.|TRBD2
CASSPGGSGSRRETQYF
TGTGCCAGCAGCCCCGGGGGGTCAGGATCGAGGAGAGAGACCCAGTACTTC
>TRBJ2-3|TRBV28|.|.
CASVSAATQYF
TGTGCCAGCGTCAGTGCGGCTACGCAGTATTTT
>TRBJ2-1|TRBV5-1|.|TRBD2
CASSGGLAGDYNEQFF
TGCGCCAGCAGCGGCGGACTAGCGGGGGACTACAATGAGCAGTTCTTC
>TRBJ2-7|TRBV9|.|.
CASSVGGGSEQYF
TGTGCCAGCAGCGTGGGAGGAGGCTCCGAGCAGTACTTC
>TRBJ2-7|TRBV4-2|.|TRBD1
CASSKPGTDLYEQYF
TGTGCCAGCAGCAAACCCGGGACAGACCTCTACGAGCAGTACTTC
>TRBJ1-5|TRBV18|.|.
CASSPRAGRYGQPQHF
TGTGCCAGCTCACCAAGGGCAGGGCGCTATGGTCAGCCCCAGCATTTT
>TRBJ2-7|TRBV6-9|.|.
CASSLTGEFYEQYF
TGTGCCAGCAGTCTGACGGGGGAATTCTACGAGCAGTACTTC
>TRBJ1-1|TRBV5-1|.|TRBD1
CASSTGQSDTEAFF
TGCGCCAGCAGTACGGGACAGTCTGACACTGAAGCTTTCTTT
>TRBJ1-6|TRBV9|.|.
CASSVATEGGSPLHF
TGTGCCAGCAGCGTAGCTACGGAGGGAGGGTCACCCCTCCACTTT
>TRBJ1-4|TRBV2|.|.
CASSRTGANEKLFF
TGTGCCAGCAGTCGGACGGGAGCTAATGAAAAACTGTTTTTT
>TRBJ1-6|TRBV9|.|TRBD1
CASSNRGQGSPLHF
TGTGCCAGCAGCAACAGGGGACAGGGTTCACCCCTCCACTTT
>TRBJ1-4|TRBV6-6|many|.
CASSSSTVLGEKLFF
TGTGCCAGCAGTTCCTCGACAGTTCTTGGTGAAAAACTGTTTTTT
>TRBJ2-7|TRBV19|.|TRBD2
CASSIPGLAYEQYF
TGTGCCAGTAGTATTCCGGGACTAGCGTACGAGCAGTACTTC
>TRBJ2-1|TRBV29-1|few|TRBD2
CSGGLAGGDNEQFF
TGCAGCGGGGGCCTAGCGGGAGGCGACAATGAGCAGTTCTTC
>TRBJ1-6|TRBV5-6|.|TRBD1
CASSLPQGRRNSPLHF
TGTGCCAGCAGCTTACCACAGGGGCGGAGAAATTCACCCCTCCACTTT
>TRBJ2-5|TRBV6-1|few|TRBD1
CASSPRTGVETQYF
TGTGCCAGCAGTCCCCGGACAGGGGTCGAGACCCAGTACTTC
>TRBJ2-5|TRBV5-4|few|TRBD1
CASSSRDRPNQETQYF
TGTGCCAGCAGTTCCCGGGACAGGCCGAACCAAGAGACCCAGTACTTC
>TRBJ2-7|TRBV6-1|.|.
CASSEVVRGMSYEQYF
TGTGCCAGCAGTGAAGTCGTTAGGGGTATGTCCTACGAGCAGTACTTC
>TRBJ1-1|TRBV10-3|.|.
CAISITGSTEAFF
TGTGCCATCAGTATTACAGGTTCCACTGAAGCTTTCTTT
>TRBJ2-2|TRBV25-1|.|TRBD1
CASSSPPGTGTRTGELFF
TGTGCCAGCAGTTCTCCCCCCGGGACAGGGACGCGCACCGGGGAGCTGTTTTTT
>TRBJ2-1|TRBV27|.|.
CASSLSFTSSYNEQFF
TGTGCCAGCAGTTTATCTTTTACTAGCTCCTACAATGAGCAGTTCTTC
>TRBJ2-7|TRBV28|.|TRBD1
CASSFLGDSREQYF
TGTGCCAGCAGTTTTTTAGGGGACAGTCGCGAGCAGTACTTC
>TRBJ1-2|TRBV9|once|.
CASSVGGGLNYGYTF
TGTGCCAGCAGCGTAGGAGGGGGTCTGAACTATGGCTACACCTTC
>TRBJ2-7|TRBV27|few|TRBD2
CASRTSGRSYEQYF
TGTGCCAGCAGGACTAGCGGGAGAAGCTACGAGCAGTACTTC
>TRBJ1-5|TRBV28|few|TRBD1
CASSLGQGSQPQHF
TGTGCCAGCAGTCTAGGACAGGGGAGTCAGCCCCAGCATTTT
>TRBJ2-3|TRBV4-2|.|TRBD2
CASRLAGGPQGTDTQYF
TGTGCCAGCAGACTAGCGGGGGGCCCACAGGGCACAGATACGCAGTATTTT
>TRBJ2-5|TRBV19|.|TRBD1
CASRTGGVGTQYF
TGTGCCAGCCGGACAGGGGGCGTTGGGACCCAGTACTTC